What follows are 22 T cell receptor beta chains derived from one specimen sequenced in a study of T cell changes during pregnancy in multiple sclerosis. TCRdb's copy holds only in-frame clones and misses some; the assay was immunoSEQ multiplex PCR. The sample lists under 45,000 clones; about 88% were seen once. The material sequenced was CD8+ T cells from peripheral blood mononuclear cells, taken in the first trimester of pregnancy. These receptors were collected from a female donor with multiple sclerosis, enrolled in a pregnancy study.

This clone was counted a few times. This rearrangement joins TRBV7-9 to TRBJ1-5; no definite D call. Germline V gives CDR1 SEHNR, CDR2 FQNEAQ (reference sequence). This CDR3 spans 15 amino acids. V was shortened by 1 base and J by 6 bases, with 13 bases between the two germline ends. The CDR3 loop reads CASSLEDGGLQPQHF. In nucleotides, the CDR3 is TGTGCCAGCAGCTTAGAAGACGGAGGACTTCAGCCCCAGCATTTT.

This chain uses TRBV30 with TRBJ1-3; 9 bases fit TRBD1. Germline loops: CDR1 GTSNPN, CDR2 SVGIG (reference sequence). There are 18 residues in the CDR3. The ends lost 1 base at V and 0 bases at J; junction bases unmatched: 10. CDR3 bases: TGTGCCTGGAGTGACGGGACAGGGTCGTTCTTCTCTGGAAACACCATATATTTT. Its protein product is CAWSDGTGSFFSGNTIYF.

The rearrangement uses TRBV5-6 and TRBJ1-2; D might be TRBD1 (5 bases). CDR3 length equals 16 residues. Germline CDR1 SGHDT, CDR2 YYEEEE. V dropped 0 bases and J dropped 3 bases, with 15 bases sitting between them. The CDR3 DNA sequence: TGTGCCAGCAGCTTGGGGTCCGGGACGGGGGACTATGGCTACACCTTC. Translation: CASSLGSGTGDYGYTF.

The chain has TRBV20-1 and TRBJ1-6, with D unclear. Looked up from germline, CDR1 is DFQATT and CDR2 is SNEGSKA (reference sequence). The V end lost 1 base, the J end lost 10 bases, and 5 bases lay between the germline ends. The CDR3 is made up of 11 amino acids. The CDR3 protein is CSARAGSPLHF. For the CDR3, the DNA is TGCAGTGCTAGAGCGGGATCACCCCTCCACTTT.

This clone appeared a single time. This chain links TRBV9 with TRBJ2-7; 9 bases align to TRBD2. The CDR3 loop spans 16 amino acids. Germline CDR1 is SGDLS and CDR2 is YYNGEE. Trimming at V came to 4 bases and at J to 3 bases, leaving 11 bases not matched to a gene. CDR3 residues: CASSRTPSGAIYEQYF. The CDR3 DNA is TGTGCCAGCAGCCGAACCCCTAGCGGGGCCATCTACGAGCAGTACTTC.

The genes are TRBV7-6 and TRBJ2-1; D not resolved. The CDR3 length is 13 residues. The V end was cut by 4 bases, the J end by 5 bases, with 9 bases between. Germline V gives CDR1 SGHVS, CDR2 FNYEAQ. The CDR3 DNA reads TGTGCCAGCAGCTATCGACTGAACAATGAGCAGTTCTTC. Its translation is CASSYRLNNEQFF.

This clone was seen a single time. This sequence joins TRBV4-3 and TRBJ2-4; D is perhaps TRBD1 (6 bases). CDR1 and CDR2 from the germline V gene are LGHNA and YSLEER. V gave up 1 base and J gave up 7 bases, with 8 bases separating them. This CDR3 region has 13 residues. The CDR3 region is CASSQGQGNIQYF. CDR3 DNA sequence: TGCGCCAGCAGCCAAGGGCAGGGGAACATTCAGTACTTC.

This clone was picked up one time. V and J are TRBV30 and TRBJ2-3; 7 nucleotides line up with TRBD1. This CDR3 spans 14 amino acids. Germline assignment: CDR1 GTSNPN and CDR2 SVGIG (reference sequence). The V and J ends lost 1 base and 5 bases, in that order; junction bases with no gene match: 6. The CDR3, as DNA: TGTGCCTGGAGTGCGACAGGGTTAGGAGATACGCAGTATTTT. It translates to CAWSATGLGDTQYF.

The rearrangement uses TRBV11-2 and TRBJ2-1, with 16 nucleotides matching TRBD2. With V trimmed by 7 bases and J by 7 bases, 10 bases remained unmatched. The V gene's germline CDR1 is SGHAT and CDR2 FQNNGV. The CDR3 spans 17 residues. This chain's CDR3 is CASTLGTSGGAPNEQFF. CDR3 in DNA: TGTGCCAGCACCCTAGGGACTAGCGGGGGGGCCCCTAATGAGCAGTTCTTC.

For the CDR3, the DNA is TGTGCCAGCAGCCAAATTCCCCTAGCGGAGCAAACCAAAAACATTCAGTACTTC. It translates to CASSQIPLAEQTKNIQYF. The chain has TRBV16 and TRBJ2-4; 7 bases fit TRBD2. Germline V gene sequence: CDR1 KGHSY, CDR2 FQNENV. The V segment lost 2 bases and the J segment 2 bases; nucleotides outside the gene matches: 12. The CDR3 has 18 amino acids.

CDR3 sequence reads: CASSTSGFGDSPLHF. The CDR3 DNA reads TGTGCCAGCAGCACTTCGGGGTTTGGGGATTCACCCCTCCACTTT. The chain combines TRBV7-8 with TRBJ1-6; D unclear. The CDR3 is 15 amino acids. Deletions cut 5 bases from V and 8 bases from J, with 16 bases between. Germline loops: CDR1 SGHVS, CDR2 FQNEAQ.

V gene TRBV6-6 combines with J gene TRBJ1-2, with 10 nucleotides matching TRBD1. Per germline, CDR1 MNHNY and CDR2 SVGAGI (reference sequence). V shed 2 bases and J 4 bases; nucleotides not matched to a gene: 4. The CDR3 has 15 amino acids. CDR3 nucleotides: TGTGCCAGCAGTTACGCGACAGGGGGCTTCTATGGCTACACCTTC. It translates to CASSYATGGFYGYTF.

The gene calls are TRBV13 and TRBJ1-6; D is perhaps TRBD1 (6 bases). CDR3 length: 14 amino acids. In germline, CDR1 is PRHDT, CDR2 FYEKMQ (reference sequence). V was trimmed by 5 bases and J by 7 bases, leaving 12 bases between them. The CDR3 loop is CASSPNRVNSPLHF. For the CDR3, the DNA is TGTGCCAGCAGCCCAAACAGGGTAAATTCACCCCTCCACTTT.

This sequence joins TRBV7-2 and TRBJ2-1, with 11 bases identical to TRBD2. There are 15 residues in the CDR3. Per the germline V gene, CDR1 is SGHTA and CDR2 is FQGNSA. The V gene end was trimmed by 5 bases and the J gene end by 7 bases; junction bases not matched to a gene: 7. The CDR3 spells CASSLSGGALNEQFF. The CDR3 nucleotides are TGTGCCAGCAGCCTTAGCGGGGGGGCTCTGAATGAGCAGTTCTTC.

This clone was seen just once. The chain carries TRBV9 and TRBJ1-3; no reliable D call. The CDR3 has 15 amino acids. The V and J ends lost 0 bases and 0 bases respectively, with 7 bases between them. Germline CDR1 and CDR2: SGDLS and YYNGEE. The CDR3 loop is CASSVGQSSGNTIYF. CDR3 DNA sequence: TGTGCCAGCAGCGTAGGGCAGTCCTCTGGAAACACCATATATTTT. The variable domain in full, with the rest retrieved from reference TRBV9 and TRBJ1-3, is DSGVTQTPKHLITATGQRVTLRCSPRSGDLSVYWYQQSLDQGLQFLIQYYNGEERAKGNILERFSAQQFPDLHSELNLSSLELGDSALYFCASSVGQSSGNTIYFGEGSWLTVV.

The gene calls are TRBV7-9 and TRBJ2-5; 8 bases align to TRBD1. CDR1 and CDR2 (germline): SEHNR, FQNEAQ (reference sequence). The trim removed 0 bases at V and 5 bases at J, leaving 5 bases unmatched. This CDR3 contains 15 residues. The CDR3 loop is CASSLAGTGRETQYF. CDR3 DNA sequence: TGTGCCAGCAGCTTAGCAGGGACAGGACGGGAGACCCAGTACTTC.

This chain connects TRBV9 to TRBJ2-3; D may be TRBD2 (5 bases). CDR3 length: 15 amino acids. Germline V CDR1 and CDR2: SGDLS, YYNGEE. The V end lost 0 bases, the J end lost 4 bases, and 12 bases lay between the germline ends. CDR3: CASSVEPGESDTQYF. CDR3 nucleotides: TGTGCCAGCAGCGTAGAGCCCGGGGAGTCAGATACGCAGTATTTT. The full variable domain, its missing parts supplied by reference TRBV9 and TRBJ2-3, is DSGVTQTPKHLITATGQRVTLRCSPRSGDLSVYWYQQSLDQGLQFLIQYYNGEERAKGNILERFSAQQFPDLHSELNLSSLELGDSALYFCASSVEPGESDTQYFGPGTRLTVL.

This rearrangement joins TRBV19 to TRBJ2-3; TRBD2 aligns across 13 bases. Germline loops: CDR1 LNHDA, CDR2 SQIVND (reference sequence). The CDR3 is 15 amino acids. Losses at the gene ends were 2 bases for V and 5 bases for J; bases not matched to a gene: 1. In nucleotides, the CDR3 is TGTGCCAGTAGTATAACTAGCGGGGGGGGAGATACGCAGTATTTT. As protein: CASSITSGGGDTQYF. Drawing the rest from reference TRBV19 and TRBJ2-3, the complete variable domain is DGGITQSPKYLFRKEGQNVTLSCEQNLNHDAMYWYRQDPGQGLRLIYYSQIVNDFQKGDIAEGYSVSREKKESFPLTVTSAQKNPTAFYLCASSITSGGGDTQYFGPGTRLTVL.

The J gene is TRBJ2-7, the V gene TRBV6-5, with 7 bases that match TRBD2. Germline loops: CDR1 MNHEY, CDR2 SVGAGI. The trim removed 0 bases at V and 4 bases at J, leaving 9 bases unmatched. The CDR3 contains 16 residues. The DNA for the CDR3 is TGTGCCAGCAGTTACTCGAAGGGGAGGGAGGGTTACGAGCAGTACTTC. It encodes CASSYSKGREGYEQYF.

In regard to this clone: At the DNA level, this CDR3 is encoded by other sequences in the same sample as well. The gene calls are TRBV4-3 and TRBJ1-1, with a weak D call TRBD1 (5 bases). Germline CDR1 is LGHNA and CDR2 is YSLEER. The CDR3 is 13 amino acids. V was trimmed by 4 bases and J by 1 base, leaving 7 bases between them. The CDR3 DNA follows: TGCGCCAGCAGCCGCACAGGGAACACTGAAGCTTTCTTT. This translates into CASSRTGNTEAFF.

The chain combines TRBV5-5 with TRBJ2-3; tentative D call: TRBD1 (5 bases). Germline V gene data show CDR1 as SGHKS and CDR2 as YYEKEE (reference sequence). The CDR3 consists of 14 residues. Trimming took off 2 bases at V and 4 bases at J, with 11 bases between the two ends. The CDR3 reads CASSFQGIADTQYF. Here the CDR3 DNA reads TGTGCCAGCAGCTTTCAGGGTATAGCAGATACGCAGTATTTT.

The chain has TRBV13 and TRBJ1-2; 7 nucleotides agree with TRBD1. The CDR3 is 16 amino acids. CDR1 is PRHDT and CDR2 is FYEKMQ in the germline V gene (reference sequence). The trim removed 0 bases at V and 0 bases at J, leaving 4 bases unmatched. As DNA, the CDR3 is TGTGCCAGCAGCTTAGGCCCAGGGGGAGCTAACTATGGCTACACCTTC. This sequence encodes CASSLGPGGANYGYTF.